This T cell receptor (beta chain) was observed in a study of T cell responses to AZD1222 COVID-19 vaccine (dated by TCRdb to 2020 to 2022). Background for the entire study: A total of 233 trial participants underwent TCR sequencing, of whom about 210 received two doses of AZD1222 and about 25 received two doses of the MenACWY control vaccine. Trial participants were enrolled by age into 18-55, 56-69 and 70-plus year subgroups, with 148, 28 and 57 TCR-sequenced participants respectively. General study outcomes and caveats: After two AZD1222 doses, both the breadth and the depth of spike-specific TCRs were significantly higher than at day 0 and than in MenACWY recipients. Most participants were white British and females outnumbered males, and the authors suggested that clonal diversity may have been underestimated. The 56-69-year group was small, and its depth increase did not reach significance, likely because of low power. Reportedly, almost half of the unique spike-specific TCRs recognized epitopes lying outside the regions that are mutated in the B.1.351 and B.1.1.7 variants. Because no day 14 peak-response samples were available, repertoires were characterized only after the peak T cell response. Conclusions about previously exposed vaccinees were limited because only a handful of AZD1222 recipients were SARS-CoV-2 seropositive at baseline. CD4 TCRs associated with the vaccine covered the entire spike protein, and the dominant responses were in regions 160-218 and 743-854.

The CDR3 regions of human TCRbeta chains were analyzed by immunosequencing. As for how the authors treated the data: Repertoire TCRs were checked for matches against a reference library of SARS-CoV-2-specific TCRs that had been generated using the MIRA antigen-specificity platform. Breadth was defined as the fraction of unique TCRs that were SARS-CoV-2-associated. Depth was defined as the fraction of total T cells that were SARS-CoV-2-associated. Each spike-specific TCR was assigned to its reactive spike region and to a CD4 or CD8 class using the MIRA data. Log10-transformed breadth and depth values were compared by one-way ANOVA with Sidak's multiple comparisons tests. As stored in TCRdb, this immuneACCESS dataset retains in-frame rearrangements with V and J assigned. A fraction of the clones does not appear; measured against another copy, unresolved V genes explain less than half of the discrepancy, and the remainder lacks a known reason. D and trimming were read from the DNA, whereas the V and J calls and clone size are those reported in that table. The sample contains 130,000 or so clones, 85% to 90% of them found a single time. 8.5% to 14% of the sample lies in the top ten.

About this clone itself: Its antigen is currently not known. Base qualities are not provided; no much larger clone lies one nucleotide away.

Interpreted using the paper, the time point label stands for: baseline before first vaccination. The meaning of the sample's treatment or condition label: meningococcal conjugate vaccine given as trial control. Vaccinee samples were obtained from the UK trials COV001 and COV002, which included a single-blind randomized controlled phase 2/3 trial of AZD1222 (ChAdOx1 nCoV-19) in healthy adults. Trial participant PBMC samples were collected at day 0 and day 28 after the second dose for TCRbeta chain sequencing. V is reduced by 4 bases and J by 0 bases, leaving a spacing of 9 bases between them. CDR1 and CDR2 (SGHTA, FQGNSA) derive from the germline V gene. The CDR3 measures 15 amino acids from cysteine to phenylalanine. The CDR3 DNA has 45 bases and is translated from base 1.

The clonotype comes from an adult in good health. The sequencing used peripheral blood, collected on day 0 of MenACWY control vaccination. The rearranged chain carries TRBV7-2 and TRBJ2-2; TRBD1 is perhaps the D gene, given 6 matching bases. The nucleotide sequence is TGTGCCAGCAGCTCGGGACAACCGAACACCGGGGAGCTGTTTTTT. It encodes CASSSGQPNTGELFF.